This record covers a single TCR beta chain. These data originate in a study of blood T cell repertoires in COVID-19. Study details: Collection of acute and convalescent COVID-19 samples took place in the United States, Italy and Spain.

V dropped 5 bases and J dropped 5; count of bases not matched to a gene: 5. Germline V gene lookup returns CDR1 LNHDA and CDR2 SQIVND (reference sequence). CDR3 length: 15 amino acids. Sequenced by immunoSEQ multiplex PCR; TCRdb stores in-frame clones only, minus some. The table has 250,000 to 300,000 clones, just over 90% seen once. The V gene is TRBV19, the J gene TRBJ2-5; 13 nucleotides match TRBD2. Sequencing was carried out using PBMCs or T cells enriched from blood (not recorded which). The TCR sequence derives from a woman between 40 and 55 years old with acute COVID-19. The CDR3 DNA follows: TGTGCCAGTAGTGGACTAGCGGGAGATGGGGAGACCCAGTACTTC. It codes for CASSGLAGDGETQYF.